This record concerns one T cell receptor (beta chain) sequence. Assay used: immunoSEQ multiplex PCR; TCRdb lists only in-frame clones, some missing. The sample includes roughly 120,000 clones, about 90% of them seen just once. These data are taken from a study of T cell changes during pregnancy in multiple sclerosis. Trimming cost V 3 bases and J 4 bases; bases outside gene matches: 10. The CDR3 covers 16 residues. Germline V gives CDR1 SGDLS, CDR2 YYNGEE. V usage is TRBV9 and J usage is TRBJ2-5, with 9 positions matching TRBD2. The specimen was peripheral blood, collected in the third trimester of pregnancy. The sequence came from a female donor with multiple sclerosis, enrolled in a pregnancy study. CDR3 protein: CASSGIAGEFGETQYF. The CDR3 DNA follows: TGTGCCAGCAGCGGCATAGCGGGGGAGTTTGGAGAGACCCAGTACTTC.